The 11 T cell receptor beta chains presented below share a single source sample, sequenced in a study of shared clonotypes between healthy human individuals. TCRdb's table, derived via immunoSEQ multiplex PCR, lists solely in-frame clones and lacks some. This table has approximately 1.5 million clones, 98% appearing once. Input material: naive CD4+ T cells sorted from blood. Subset meaning: CD45RA+ positively selected. These receptors were obtained from a young man in good health.

V gene TRBV6-1 combines with J gene TRBJ1-2; D gene ambiguous. V lost 6 bases and J lost 2, with 16 bases in between. Germline V gives CDR1 MNHNS, CDR2 SASEGT. The CDR3 has 15 amino acids. CDR3 loop: CASRVVGRENYGYTF. The CDR3 nucleotides are TGTGCCAGCAGGGTCGTAGGGCGGGAGAACTATGGCTACACCTTC.

The J gene is TRBJ2-7, the V gene TRBV15; D call uncertain. Germline lookup yields CDR1 LNHNV and CDR2 YYDKDF (reference sequence). Trimming took 6 bases from V and 1 from J, leaving 10 bases between them. This CDR3 comprises 13 residues. CDR3 region: CATSKHLSYEQYF. The CDR3 DNA reads TGTGCCACCAGTAAGCATTTATCCTACGAGCAGTACTTC.

J is TRBJ2-1 and V is TRBV27, with D tentatively TRBD2 (6 bases). Looked up from germline, CDR1 is MNHEY and CDR2 is SMNVEV (reference sequence). The CDR3 is 15 amino acids. V lost 1 base, J lost 8 bases, and 15 bases lay in between. The CDR3 sequence: CASSLFSRGKDEQFF. The CDR3 DNA is TGTGCCAGCAGTTTATTCTCCCGCGGGAAGGATGAGCAGTTCTTC.

The chain has TRBV25-1 and TRBJ2-2; tentative D call: TRBD2 (5 bases). This CDR3 has 12 amino acids. Looked up from germline, CDR1 is MGHDK and CDR2 is SYGVNS. V lost 10 bases to trimming and J lost 0 bases, with 6 bases between them. CDR3 loop: CATGTNTGELFF. The CDR3 nucleotides read TGTGCCACGGGAACGAACACCGGGGAGCTGTTTTTT.

This chain uses TRBV5-1 with TRBJ1-1; 9 nucleotides align to TRBD1. With V trimmed by 3 bases and J by 10 bases, 7 bases remained unmatched. The germline V gene has CDR1 SGHRS and CDR2 YFSETQ. The CDR3 length is 13 residues. In nucleotides, the CDR3 is TGCGCCAGCAGCTGGGGGACAGGGAGAGGAGCTTTCTTT. Its translation: CASSWGTGRGAFF.

This clone was seen only once. The chain recombines TRBV4-1 with TRBJ2-7; D is perhaps TRBD1 (5 bases). Trimming pared 6 bases from V and 4 bases from J, leaving 16 bases between. Germline CDR1 is MGHRA and CDR2 is YSYEKL. This CDR3 spans 14 amino acids. This chain's CDR3 is CASSLQVLRYEQYF. In nucleotides, the CDR3 is TGCGCCAGCAGTTTACAGGTTCTTAGATACGAGCAGTACTTC.

The chain combines TRBV5-6 with TRBJ1-4; D call uncertain. CDR1 and CDR2 (germline): SGHDT, YYEEEE. This CDR3 region has 12 residues. Trimming took off 0 bases at V and 13 bases at J, with 10 bases between the two ends. This CDR3 reads CASSLDTSPLFF. CDR3 nucleotides: TGTGCCAGCAGCTTGGACACGTCCCCACTGTTTTTT.

This clone was counted once. The genes are TRBV28 and TRBJ2-3; tentatively, D is TRBD1 (6 bases). The ends were cut back, 5 bases at V and 2 bases at J, with 17 bases in the middle. The CDR3 runs to 16 residues. Germline CDR1 and CDR2: MDHEN and SYDVKM. Here the CDR3 reads CASSPTGTRITDTQYF. The CDR3 DNA reads TGTGCCAGCAGTCCCACAGGGACACGGATCACAGATACGCAGTATTTT.

V gene TRBV6-1 combines with J gene TRBJ2-3, with 7 bases that match TRBD1. The germline V gene encodes CDR1 MNHNS and CDR2 SASEGT. Trimming at V came to 9 bases and at J to 0 bases, leaving 9 bases not matched to a gene. The CDR3 spans 15 residues. This CDR3 is CASTRDSPSTDTQYF. The CDR3 DNA sequence: TGTGCCAGTACGAGGGACAGCCCTAGCACAGATACGCAGTATTTT.

The chain recombines TRBV9 with TRBJ1-5, with a possible D match to TRBD1 (6 bases). The CDR3 loop spans 16 amino acids. Per germline, CDR1 SGDLS and CDR2 YYNGEE. The germline V and J ends were trimmed by 0 bases and 0 bases, with 10 bases remaining between them. CDR3 nucleotide sequence: TGTGCCAGCAGCGTAGGGCAGGGGTATAGCAATCAGCCCCAGCATTTT. It is translated as CASSVGQGYSNQPQHF.

This clone occurred once. The CDR3: CASSAGLAGWETQYF. CDR3 in DNA: TGTGCCAGCAGCGCGGGACTAGCGGGATGGGAGACCCAGTACTTC. This chain uses TRBV5-4 with TRBJ2-5, with 13 bases fitting TRBD2. The CDR3 consists of 15 residues. J was trimmed by 5 bases and V by 4 bases; bases with no gene match: 5. Per the germline V gene, CDR1 is SGHNT and CDR2 is YYREEE (reference sequence).